This T cell receptor beta chain was captured in a study of human T cells and chemical hapten exposure. Notes on the study in general: Expanded TCRs clustered into significantly more large CDR3 similarity groups than controls, the analysis revealed.

Time point indicated: patch test 2, 6 weeks after DPC sensitization. The sample's treatment: therapeutic diphenylcyclopropenone sensitization with weekly scalp DPC. Total RNA was isolated from whole blood that had not been fractionated. Donors, patients with alopecia ranging from 18 to 70 years old and judged suitable for DPC, provided samples. To note about this clonotype: Its target is unknown.

In TCRdb, the RACE reads were re-called with MiXCR into one record per CDR3 protein. The table includes about 42,000 distinct CDR3 sequences, approximately 9.7% detected once. This CDR3 comprises 13 residues. Germline V gene lookup returns CDR1 MDHEN and CDR2 SYDVKM. V shed 7 bases and J shed 4 bases, with 14 bases lying between them. The chain recombines TRBV28 with TRBJ2-7; no definite D call. This specimen was whole blood, taken in connection with sensitization to the hapten diphenylcyclopropenone (DPC). The source of this sequence is a woman in her twenties or thirties with alopecia areata. Some clones in this sample may be carry-over from other donors' samples. CDR3 sequence reads: CASTTVGFYEQYF. CDR3 coding DNA: TGTGCCAGCACCACTGTAGGGTTTTACGAGCAGTACTTC.